These 4 T cell receptor beta chains were sequenced from one sample in a study of CD8 T cells in ankylosing spondylitis. TCRdb used MiXCR to reprocess the 5' RACE reads, holding one entry per CDR3 protein. The table lists 350,000 to 450,000 distinct CDR3 sequences, about 20% of them singletons. Sequences were obtained from blood, either unsorted or a sorted T cell fraction (not recorded which). The receptors were gathered from a male donor with ankylosing spondylitis or in good health (not recorded which).

This clonotype was detected a few times. The rearrangement links TRBV4-1 to TRBJ1-1; maybe TRBD1 (6 bases). The CDR3 covers 12 residues. CDR1 and CDR2 from the germline V gene are MGHRA and YSYEKL. The ends were cut back, 3 bases at V and 6 bases at J, with 8 bases in the middle. This CDR3 reads CASSHRGAEAFF. CDR3 coding DNA: TGCGCCAGCAGCCATAGGGGGGCTGAAGCTTTCTTT.

This chain joins TRBV12-3 or TRBV12-4 and TRBJ2-2, with D unresolved. The CDR3 is made up of 11 amino acids. V lost 2 bases and J 9 bases, leaving 4 bases between the germline ends. CDR3 nucleotides: TGTGCCAGCAGTTTATCCTGGGAGCTGTTTTTT. It translates to CASSLSWELFF.

This clonotype has just a few counts. V is TRBV29-1 and J is TRBJ2-7; 12 bases are shared with TRBD2. CDR3 length: 14 amino acids. The junction had 12 bases not matched to a gene; V was cut back by 6 bases and J by 9 bases. The germline gives CDR1 SQVTM, CDR2 ANQGSEA. The CDR3 protein is CSVQTSGGAQGQYF. Written as DNA, the CDR3 is TGCAGCGTCCAGACTAGCGGGGGCGCCCAGGGGCAGTACTTC.

This clonotype was detected only a few times. V and J are TRBV4-1 and TRBJ2-3; tentatively, D is TRBD2 (5 bases). The CDR3 contains 16 residues. Per the germline V gene, CDR1 is MGHRA and CDR2 is YSYEKL. The germline V and J ends were trimmed by 0 bases and 0 bases, with 10 bases remaining between them. The CDR3: CASSQDLAFSTDTQYF. In DNA, the CDR3 is TGCGCCAGCAGCCAAGATCTAGCATTTAGCACAGATACGCAGTATTTT.